The 2 T cell receptor beta chains below all came from one sample that was sequenced in a study of tumor-infiltrating lymphocytes in oesophageal squamous cell carcinoma. TCRdb redid the calling of the PCR reads with MiXCR, one entry per CDR3 protein. The sample shows about 14,000 distinct CDR3 sequences, about half of them seen only once. Input material: blood. Every receptor here comes from a male donor with esophageal squamous cell carcinoma.

This clonotype was observed many times. The V gene is TRBV11-3, the J gene TRBJ2-3; 8 nucleotides agree with TRBD1. Germline CDR1 and CDR2: SGHNT and YENEEA. CDR3 length equals 15 residues. The J segment lost 4 bases and the V segment lost 2 bases, leaving 5 bases of the junction unmatched. The CDR3 nucleotides are TGTGCCAGCAGCTTACCACGGACAGGGCCAGATACGCAGTATTTT. Amino acids: CASSLPRTGPDTQYF.

The rearrangement uses TRBV7-8 and TRBJ2-5; TRBD1 is a possible D gene (5 bases). Germline assignment: CDR1 SGHVS and CDR2 FQNEAQ. V was pared by 2 bases and J by 1 base, with 8 bases between. CDR3 length: 14 residues. The CDR3 is CASSLTGPQETQYF. Here the CDR3 DNA reads TGTGCCAGCAGCTTAACAGGCCCCCAAGAGACCCAGTACTTC.